The clone carrying this T cell receptor beta chain was detected ten times or more. TCR beta CDR3 regions were amplified from RNA transcripts. In the first round, RT-PCR was carried out with HTBI primers, and a multiplex PCR formed the second round. TCRdb re-called the multiplex PCR reads through MiXCR, storing one row per CDR3 protein. Among about 620,000 distinct CDR3 sequences, around a fifth were seen once, and the ten largest hold approximately 7%. The germline V gene encodes CDR1 SGHRS and CDR2 YFSETQ. Trimming removed 4 bases at V and 8 bases at J, with 15 bases between. The CDR3 loop spans 13 amino acids. The sample belongs to a study of Graves' ophthalmopathy and Graves' hyperthyroidism. Stable hyperthyroid donors showed no ophthalmopathy during 18 months follow-up.

The chain employs TRBV5-1 and TRBJ1-2; D remains unclear. What was sequenced was peripheral blood. The TCR comes from a woman younger than 35 with stable Graves' hyperthyroidism. Some clones in this sample may be carry-over from other donors' samples. In DNA form, the CDR3 reads TGCGCCAGCAGCCCGGAGGCCGTTGGAGGCTACACCTTC. This gives the protein CASSPEAVGGYTF.